This T cell receptor beta chain appears in the sequencing data of a study of shared clonotypes between healthy human individuals. Sequencing used immunoSEQ multiplex PCR; TCRdb keeps in-frame clones, though not all of them. The table has 1.5 million to 2.5 million clones, approximately 94% seen once. CD45RO-negative cells were positively selected for CCR7, leaving out terminally differentiated effector memory CD45RA+ cells. Everyone who donated was a Caucasian adult who lived in Nashville, Tennessee. This CDR3 has 13 residues. Trimming stripped 2 bases from V and 6 bases from J, with 11 bases between. CDR1 and CDR2 (germline): SGHTA, FQGTGA.

The sequence derives from a man aged 18 to 30 in good health. The sequencing sample was made of naive CD8+ T cells sorted from blood. This rearrangement joins TRBV7-3 to TRBJ2-7, with D possibly being TRBD1 (6 bases). The CDR3 loop reads CASSLVLGGEQYF. CDR3 coding DNA: TGTGCCAGCAGCTTAGTGCTAGGGGGCGAGCAGTACTTC.